This T cell receptor (beta chain) originates from a study of cytomegalovirus exposure and HLA in healthy donors. Only a few counts were recorded for this clone. Deletions cut 0 bases from V and 5 bases from J, with 13 bases between. CDR1 LNHNV and CDR2 YYDKDF come from the germline V gene (reference sequence). The length of the CDR3 is 15 residues. In the PCR, 60 Vbeta and 13 Jbeta primers were used. The method was immunoSEQ multiplex PCR; TCRdb's version includes in-frame clones alone and lacks a portion of them. The sample holds approximately 150,000 clones, around 67% seen once. This receptor was identified in a woman between 18 and 29 years old in good health and CMV-seropositive. The rearrangement joins TRBV15 to TRBJ2-5; a weak D match, TRBD2 (5 bases). Material for sequencing was PBMCs. The CDR3 is CATSREAASWETQYF. In DNA form, the CDR3 reads TGTGCCACCAGCAGAGAGGCAGCTAGCTGGGAGACCCAGTACTTC.